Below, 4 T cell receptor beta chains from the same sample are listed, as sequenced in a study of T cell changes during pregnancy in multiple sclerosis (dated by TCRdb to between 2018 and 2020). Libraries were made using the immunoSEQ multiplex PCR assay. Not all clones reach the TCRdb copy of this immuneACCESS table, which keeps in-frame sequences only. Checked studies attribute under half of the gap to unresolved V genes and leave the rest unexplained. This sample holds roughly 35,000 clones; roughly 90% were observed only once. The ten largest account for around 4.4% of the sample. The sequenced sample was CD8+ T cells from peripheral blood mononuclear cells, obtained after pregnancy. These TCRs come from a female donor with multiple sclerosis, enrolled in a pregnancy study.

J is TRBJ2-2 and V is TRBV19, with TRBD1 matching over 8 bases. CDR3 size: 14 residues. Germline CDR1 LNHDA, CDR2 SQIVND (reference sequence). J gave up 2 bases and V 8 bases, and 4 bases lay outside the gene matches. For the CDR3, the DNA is TGTGCCAGTCACCAGGGGGCTAACACCGGGGAGCTGTTTTTT. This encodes CASHQGANTGELFF.

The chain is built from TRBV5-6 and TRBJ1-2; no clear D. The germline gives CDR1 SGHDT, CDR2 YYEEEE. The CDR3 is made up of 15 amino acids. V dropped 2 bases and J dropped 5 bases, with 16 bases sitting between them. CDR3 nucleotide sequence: TGTGCCAGCAGCTTAAATCGTGTACTGAGGTATGGCTACACCTTC. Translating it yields CASSLNRVLRYGYTF.

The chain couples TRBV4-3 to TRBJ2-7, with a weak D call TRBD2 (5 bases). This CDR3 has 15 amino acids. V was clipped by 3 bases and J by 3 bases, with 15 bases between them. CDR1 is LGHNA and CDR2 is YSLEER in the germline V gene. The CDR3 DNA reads TGCGCCAGCAGCCATGGACTTGGGTCAAGCTACGAGCAGTACTTC. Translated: CASSHGLGSSYEQYF.

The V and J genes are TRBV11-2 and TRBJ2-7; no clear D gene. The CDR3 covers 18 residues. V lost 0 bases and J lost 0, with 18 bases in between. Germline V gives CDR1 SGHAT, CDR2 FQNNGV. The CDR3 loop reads CASSLEKRYAYASYEQYF. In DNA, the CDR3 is TGTGCCAGCAGCTTAGAGAAGCGATATGCCTATGCCTCCTACGAGCAGTACTTC. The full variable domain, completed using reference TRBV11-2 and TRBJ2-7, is EAGVAQSPRYKIIEKRQSVAFWCNPISGHATLYWYQQILGQGPKLLIQFQNNGVVDDSQLPKDRFSAERLKGVDSTLKIQPAKLEDSAVYLCASSLEKRYAYASYEQYFGPGTRLTVT.